The 14 T cell receptor beta chains in this list originate from one sample, sequenced in a study of T cell responses to AZD1222 COVID-19 vaccine. The protocol was immunoSEQ multiplex PCR, while the TCRdb copy is restricted to in-frame clones and leaves out a portion. The profile shows approximately 130,000 clones, over 85% of them singletons. This specimen consisted of peripheral blood, obtained on day 0 of AZD1222 vaccination. These receptors came from an adult in good health.

The V gene is TRBV5-8, the J gene TRBJ1-1; a weak D match, TRBD1 (5 bases). V was pared by 5 bases and J by 8 bases, with 7 bases between. CDR3 size: 10 residues. Germline V gene data show CDR1 as SGHTS and CDR2 as YDEGEE. The CDR3: CASSPGEAFF. CDR3 bases: TGTGCCAGCAGTCCAGGGGAAGCTTTCTTT.

The rearrangement uses TRBV11-2 and TRBJ1-1, with no clear D. Germline V gives CDR1 SGHAT, CDR2 FQNNGV. The CDR3 extends over 14 amino acids. Trimming stripped 1 base from V and 4 bases from J, with 10 bases between. The CDR3 here is CASSLGAWGTEAFF. The CDR3 coding sequence is TGTGCCAGCAGCTTAGGAGCCTGGGGCACTGAAGCTTTCTTT.

The V call is TRBV11-2, the J call TRBJ1-1; D is perhaps TRBD1 (5 bases). V lost 4 bases, J lost 0 bases, and 12 bases lay in between. Germline CDR1 and CDR2: SGHAT and FQNNGV. The CDR3 is made up of 15 amino acids. The chain's CDR3 is CASSSYRGVNTEAFF. The CDR3 DNA reads as TGTGCCAGCAGCTCGTACAGAGGGGTGAACACTGAAGCTTTCTTT.

The chain employs TRBV19 and TRBJ1-2, with 7 nucleotides matching TRBD1. CDR3 size: 17 residues. The germline gives CDR1 LNHDA, CDR2 SQIVND (reference sequence). V shed 4 bases, J shed 7 bases, and the junction held 18 bases outside the gene matches. The CDR3 loop is CASSKLRDSGRFGGYTF. CDR3 nucleotides: TGTGCCAGTAGTAAACTGCGGGACAGTGGGCGGTTTGGTGGCTACACCTTC.

The chain uses TRBV11-2 and TRBJ1-6; D not certain. CDR3 size: 15 residues. Trimming pared 2 bases from V and 7 bases from J, leaving 12 bases between. Per germline, CDR1 SGHAT and CDR2 FQNNGV. The CDR3 bases are TGTGCCAGCAGCTTAAGGGCCCGAGGCAATTCACCCCTCCACTTT. Its protein is CASSLRARGNSPLHF.

This clone was seen only once. The gene calls are TRBV5-1 and TRBJ1-2; 9 positions match TRBD1. The CDR3 contains 15 residues. Germline V lookup: CDR1 SGHRS, CDR2 YFSETQ. Germline trimming cut 4 bases from V and 4 bases from J; bases unmatched to any gene: 8. The CDR3 loop reads CASSREGQGPYGYTF. The CDR3, as DNA: TGCGCCAGCAGCCGAGAGGGACAGGGCCCCTATGGCTACACCTTC.

The V and J genes are TRBV7-2 and TRBJ1-3, with D unclear. Germline lookup yields CDR1 SGHTA and CDR2 FQGNSA. This CDR3 contains 14 residues. Trimming shortened V by 5 bases and J by 0 bases, and 8 bases separated the two germline ends. DNA for the CDR3: TGTGCCAGCAGCCCCCTGGGCTCTGGAAACACCATATATTTT. Its protein is CASSPLGSGNTIYF.

CDR3 DNA: TGTGCCAGCAGTTTAGGGCAGAACACTGAAGCTTTCTTT. Residues: CASSLGQNTEAFF. The chain recombines TRBV6-5 with TRBJ1-1; D is unresolved. Germline V gives CDR1 MNHEY, CDR2 SVGAGI. Trimming cost V 4 bases and J 1 base, with 7 bases left between them. The CDR3 spans 13 residues.

The chain has TRBV9 and TRBJ1-5, with a possible D match to TRBD1 (5 bases). The CDR3 contains 14 residues. V lost 3 bases and J 0 bases, leaving 7 bases between the germline ends. Germline lookup yields CDR1 SGDLS and CDR2 YYNGEE. The DNA of the CDR3 is TGTGCCAGCAGCGAGGGGTATAGCAATCAGCCCCAGCATTTT. It yields the protein CASSEGYSNQPQHF.

This rearrangement joins TRBV3-1 (or the pseudogene TRBV3-2) to TRBJ2-3, with 9 bases lining up with TRBD2. Per germline, CDR1 LGHDT and CDR2 YNNKEL (reference sequence). This CDR3 spans 15 amino acids. Germline trimming cut 1 base from V and 6 bases from J; bases unmatched to any gene: 5. This CDR3 is CASSQGGGAWDTQYF. CDR3 sequence (DNA): TGTGCCAGCAGCCAAGGCGGGGGGGCTTGGGATACGCAGTATTTT.

The chain is built from TRBV6-5 and TRBJ1-1, with 7 bases lining up with TRBD1. With V trimmed by 6 bases and J by 5 bases, 6 bases remained unmatched. CDR3 length equals 13 residues. Germline V gene data show CDR1 as MNHEY and CDR2 as SVGAGI. The CDR3 sequence is CASRPGGGTEAFF. In DNA form, the CDR3 reads TGTGCCAGCAGGCCAGGGGGTGGTACTGAAGCTTTCTTT.

J is TRBJ1-4 and V is TRBV7-9; the match to TRBD1 covers 7 bases. The germline CDR1 and CDR2 sequences are SEHNR and FQNEAQ (reference sequence). The ends lost 3 bases at V and 8 bases at J; junction bases unmatched: 9. CDR3 length: 15 residues. The CDR3 spells CASSFLNRGWEKLFF. The CDR3 DNA sequence: TGTGCCAGCAGCTTCCTAAACAGGGGCTGGGAAAAACTGTTTTTT.

This chain uses TRBV7-9 with TRBJ1-1; maybe TRBD1 (6 bases). The CDR3 is made up of 14 amino acids. V gave up 7 bases and J gave up 4 bases, with 16 bases separating them. CDR1 SEHNR and CDR2 FQNEAQ come from the germline V gene (reference sequence). CDR3 sequence: CASTERGPGTEAFF. DNA for the CDR3: TGTGCCAGCACCGAGCGGGGGCCGGGCACTGAAGCTTTCTTT.

The genes are TRBV3-1 (or the pseudogene TRBV3-2) and TRBJ2-3, with D tentatively TRBD2 (6 bases). The germline gives CDR1 LGHDT, CDR2 YNNKEL (reference sequence). Trimming cost V 4 bases and J 8 bases, with 19 bases left between them. The CDR3 is 15 amino acids. The CDR3 region is CASSRGGATHSTQYF. Here the CDR3 DNA reads TGTGCCAGCAGCCGGGGCGGGGCTACTCACAGTACGCAGTATTTT.